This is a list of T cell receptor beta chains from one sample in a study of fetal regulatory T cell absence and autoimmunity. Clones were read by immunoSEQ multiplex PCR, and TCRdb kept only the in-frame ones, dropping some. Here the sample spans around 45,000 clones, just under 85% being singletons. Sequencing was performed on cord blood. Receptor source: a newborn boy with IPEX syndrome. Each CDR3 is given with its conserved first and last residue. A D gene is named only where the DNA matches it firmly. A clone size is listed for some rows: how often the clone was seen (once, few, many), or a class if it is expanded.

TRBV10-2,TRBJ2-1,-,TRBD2,CASRDRTSANSYNEQFF,TGCGCCAGCAGAGACCGGACTAGCGCCAACTCCTACAATGAGCAGTTCTTC
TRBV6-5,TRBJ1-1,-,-,CASSFQLLGNTEAFF,TGTGCCAGCAGTTTCCAACTACTCGGGAACACTGAAGCTTTCTTT
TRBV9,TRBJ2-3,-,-,CASSVSGYGDTQYF,TGTGCCAGCAGCGTATCTGGTTACGGAGATACGCAGTATTTT
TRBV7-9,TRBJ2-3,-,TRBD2,CASSPSGVTDTQYF,TGTGCCAGCAGCCCCAGCGGGGTCACAGATACGCAGTATTTT
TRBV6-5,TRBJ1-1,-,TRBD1,CASSYGGTGKNTEAFF,TGTGCCAGCAGTTACGGCGGGACAGGGAAGAACACTGAAGCTTTCTTT
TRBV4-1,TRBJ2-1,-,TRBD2,CASSQREGLGNEQFF,TGCGCCAGCAGCCAAAGGGAGGGCCTGGGGAATGAGCAGTTCTTC
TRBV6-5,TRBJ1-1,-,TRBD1,CASRQQGDTEAFF,TGTGCCAGCAGGCAACAGGGGGACACTGAAGCTTTCTTT
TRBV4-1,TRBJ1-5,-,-,CASSLSGAFNQPQHF,TGCGCCAGCAGCCTATCCGGGGCATTCAATCAGCCCCAGCATTTT
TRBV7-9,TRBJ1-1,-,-,CASSMSGAFF,TGTGCCAGCAGTATGTCTGGAGCTTTCTTT
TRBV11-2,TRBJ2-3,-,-,CASSSRGTNTDTQYF,TGTGCCAGCAGCTCACGGGGGACGAACACAGATACGCAGTATTTT
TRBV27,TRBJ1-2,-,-,CASGPSGRGSYTF,TGTGCCAGCGGCCCTTCGGGACGAGGGAGCTACACCTTC
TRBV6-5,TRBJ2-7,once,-,CASSYEASPYEQYF,TGTGCCAGCAGTTACGAGGCAAGCCCCTACGAGCAGTACTTC
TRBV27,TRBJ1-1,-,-,CASSLDGAGSAEAFF,TGTGCCAGCAGTTTAGATGGGGCAGGGAGCGCTGAAGCTTTCTTT
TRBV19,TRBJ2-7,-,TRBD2,CASSILTSGGAHEQYF,TGTGCCAGTAGTATACTTACTAGCGGGGGGGCCCACGAGCAGTACTTC
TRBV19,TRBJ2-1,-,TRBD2,CASSTSGYNEQFF,TGTGCCAGTAGTACTAGCGGGTACAATGAGCAGTTCTTC
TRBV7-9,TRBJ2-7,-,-,CASSLTRLEQYF,TGTGCCAGCAGCTTAACCCGTTTGGAGCAGTACTTC
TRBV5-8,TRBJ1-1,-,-,CASSFTGHLGAEAFF,TGTGCCAGCAGCTTTACGGGCCACCTTGGCGCTGAAGCTTTCTTT
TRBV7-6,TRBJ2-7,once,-,CASSQPGTGSYEQYF,TGTGCCAGCAGCCAACCCGGGACTGGCTCCTACGAGCAGTACTTC
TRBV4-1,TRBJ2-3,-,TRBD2,CASSQDPGLASTDTQYF,TGCGCCAGCAGCCAAGATCCGGGACTAGCGAGCACAGATACGCAGTATTTT
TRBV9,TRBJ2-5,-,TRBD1,CASSARTGGGETQYF,TGTGCCAGCAGCGCCCGGACAGGGGGAGGGGAGACCCAGTACTTC
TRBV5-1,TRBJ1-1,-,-,CASSLLGTTGWRTEAFF,TGCGCCAGCAGCTTGTTGGGGACAACAGGGTGGAGGACTGAAGCTTTCTTT
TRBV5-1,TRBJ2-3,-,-,CASSFRPSDTDTQYF,TGCGCCAGCAGCTTCAGGCCTAGCGATACAGATACGCAGTATTTT
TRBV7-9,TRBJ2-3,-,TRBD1,CASSLGYGTGVTDTQYF,TGTGCCAGCAGCTTAGGATACGGGACAGGGGTCACAGATACGCAGTATTTT
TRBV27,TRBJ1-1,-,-,CASSSRTGNTEAFF,TGTGCCAGCAGTTCTCGGACTGGGAACACTGAAGCTTTCTTT
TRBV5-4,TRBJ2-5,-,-,CASSLTGETQYF,TGTGCCAGCAGCTTGACAGGGGAGACCCAGTACTTC
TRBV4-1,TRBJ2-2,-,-,CASTLRAASGELFF,TGCGCCAGCACCCTAAGGGCAGCGAGCGGGGAGCTGTTTTTT
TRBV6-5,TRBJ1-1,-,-,CASSYSGTANTEAFF,TGTGCCAGCAGTTACTCGGGGACGGCCAACACTGAAGCTTTCTTT
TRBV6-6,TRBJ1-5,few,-,CASSYGNNQPQHF,TGTGCCAGCAGTTACGGAAACAATCAGCCCCAGCATTTT
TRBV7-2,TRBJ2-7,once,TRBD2,CASSSGGARGYEQYF,TGTGCCAGCAGCTCCGGGGGGGCCAGGGGTTACGAGCAGTACTTC
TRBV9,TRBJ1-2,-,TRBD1,CASSVGAGGPGYTF,TGTGCCAGCAGCGTAGGGGCAGGGGGCCCTGGCTACACCTTC
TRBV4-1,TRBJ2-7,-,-,CASSQLPGSYEQYF,TGCGCCAGCAGCCAATTGCCGGGCTCCTACGAGCAGTACTTC
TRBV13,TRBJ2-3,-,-,CASSLGAITTDTQYF,TGTGCCAGCAGCTTGGGGGCTATAACTACAGATACGCAGTATTTT
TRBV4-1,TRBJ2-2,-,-,CASSHGTGELFF,TGCGCCAGCAGCCATGGGACCGGGGAGCTGTTTTTT
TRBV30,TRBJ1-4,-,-,CASSGEKLFF,TGTGCCTCCTCTGGTGAAAAACTGTTTTTT
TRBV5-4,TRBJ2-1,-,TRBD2,CASSRLAETYNEQFF,TGTGCCAGCAGCAGACTAGCGGAAACCTACAATGAGCAGTTCTTC
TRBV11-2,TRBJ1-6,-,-,CASSWAGSSYNSPLHF,TGTGCCAGCAGCTGGGCAGGGAGCTCCTATAATTCACCCCTCCACTTT
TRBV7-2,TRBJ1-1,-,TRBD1,CASSSGTGRTEAFF,TGTGCCAGCAGCTCAGGGACAGGGAGGACTGAAGCTTTCTTT
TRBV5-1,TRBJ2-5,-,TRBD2,CASSFAGGQETQYF,TGCGCCAGCAGCTTCGCGGGGGGCCAAGAGACCCAGTACTTC
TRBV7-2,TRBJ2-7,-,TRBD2,CAPIPAGVSYEQYF,TGTGCCCCCATACCAGCGGGGGTCTCCTACGAGCAGTACTTC
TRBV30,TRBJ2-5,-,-,CAWSRVGRETQYF,TGTGCCTGGAGTAGGGTAGGCAGGGAGACCCAGTACTTC
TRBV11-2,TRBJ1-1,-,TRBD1,CASSLTGAGTEAFF,TGTGCCAGCAGCTTAACAGGGGCAGGAACTGAAGCTTTCTTT
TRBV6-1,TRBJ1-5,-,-,CASSGQGWRGPQHF,TGTGCCAGCAGTGGACAAGGATGGAGAGGGCCCCAGCATTTT
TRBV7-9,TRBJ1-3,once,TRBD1,CASSLRRTGAGNTIYF,TGTGCCAGCAGCTTACGCCGGACAGGGGCCGGAAACACCATATATTTT
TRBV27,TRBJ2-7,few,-,CASSLGWGSYEQYF,TGTGCCAGCAGTTTAGGTTGGGGGTCCTACGAGCAGTACTTC
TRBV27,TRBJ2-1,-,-,CASSLGGDEQFF,TGTGCCAGCAGTTTAGGGGGCGATGAGCAGTTCTTC
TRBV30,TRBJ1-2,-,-,CAWSPRTVANYGYTF,TGTGCCTGGAGCCCCCGGACGGTCGCTAACTATGGCTACACCTTC
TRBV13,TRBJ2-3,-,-,CASSSRGGGAGTDTQYF,TGTGCCAGCAGCTCCAGAGGAGGGGGGGCCGGCACAGATACGCAGTATTTT
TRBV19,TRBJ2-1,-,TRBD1,CASRGRDRGYNEQFF,TGTGCCAGTAGGGGCCGGGACAGGGGGTACAATGAGCAGTTCTTC
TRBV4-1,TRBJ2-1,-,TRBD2,CASSQRLAGGPLNEQFF,TGCGCCAGCAGCCAACGGTTAGCGGGAGGGCCCTTAAATGAGCAGTTCTTC
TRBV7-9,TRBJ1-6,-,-,CASSSPAVASSYNSPLHF,TGTGCCAGCAGCTCCCCGGCGGTAGCCAGCTCCTATAATTCACCCCTCCACTTT
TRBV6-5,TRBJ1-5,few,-,CASRTTGTGPPQHF,TGTGCCAGCAGGACGACTGGTACGGGCCCGCCCCAGCATTTT
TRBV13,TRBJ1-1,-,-,CASSLGHLNTEAFF,TGTGCCAGCAGCTTGGGACATCTGAACACTGAAGCTTTCTTT